The next 10 T cell receptor beta chains were all read from a single sample in a study of blood T cell repertoires in COVID-19. The data were produced by immunoSEQ multiplex PCR, yet TCRdb's version contains in-frame clones alone and is incomplete. The sample lists around 300,000 clones; approximately 89% were seen once. The sequenced material came from PBMCs or T cells enriched from blood (not recorded which). These receptor sequences come from a woman in her fifties or sixties who had recovered from COVID-19.

The CDR3 DNA sequence: TGTGCCAGCAGCCAAGTAGCGGGAGGATGGAGCTCCTACAATGAGCAGTTCTTC. This gives the protein CASSQVAGGWSSYNEQFF. The chain links TRBV3-1 (or the pseudogene TRBV3-2) to TRBJ2-1; 10 nucleotides match TRBD2. CDR1 is LGHDT, CDR2 YNNKEL, per germline (reference sequence). The CDR3 consists of 18 residues. Trimming removed 1 base from V and 0 bases from J; junction bases left unmatched: 6.

The V gene is TRBV6-5, the J gene TRBJ1-6; D gene uncertain. Germline CDR1 reads MNHEY; CDR2 reads SVGAGI. The CDR3 is made up of 13 amino acids. With 2 bases removed from V and 10 bases from J, the gap between germline ends came to 9 bases. The CDR3 spells CASSYQVGSPLHF. CDR3 bases: TGTGCCAGCAGTTACCAGGTCGGCTCACCCCTCCACTTT.

The chain is built from TRBV6-6 and TRBJ1-2, with a weak D call TRBD1 (5 bases). The CDR3 has 15 amino acids. V was shortened by 6 bases and J by 4 bases, with 18 bases between the two germline ends. Germline CDR1 and CDR2: MNHNY and SVGAGI (reference sequence). The CDR3 sequence: CASSPQGGLSYGYTF. The CDR3 nucleotides are TGTGCCAGCAGCCCCCAGGGAGGGCTAAGCTATGGCTACACCTTC.

J is TRBJ1-5 and V is TRBV6-5; tentative D call: TRBD1 (6 bases). V was cut by 6 bases and J by 4 bases, with 10 bases left in between. In germline, CDR1 is MNHEY, CDR2 SVGAGI. The CDR3 has 13 amino acids. The CDR3 reads CASRPGQNQPQHF. The CDR3 coding sequence is TGTGCCAGCAGACCCGGACAGAATCAGCCCCAGCATTTT.

The rearrangement uses TRBV9 and TRBJ1-4; 7 bases are a match to TRBD1. Germline CDR1 and CDR2: SGDLS and YYNGEE. Trimming at V came to 0 bases and at J to 7 bases, leaving 9 bases not matched to a gene. The CDR3 sequence is 16 residues long. CDR3 bases: TGTGCCAGCAGCGTAGGGACAGGTCCCTCTGGTGAAAAACTGTTTTTT. This encodes CASSVGTGPSGEKLFF.

This clone was seen a single time. This specimen includes other DNA sequences encoding the same CDR3. The gene calls are TRBV12-3 or TRBV12-4 and TRBJ1-2, with 10 bases aligning to TRBD1. The CDR3 is 13 residues long. The V segment lost 5 bases and the J segment 8 bases; nucleotides outside the gene matches: 5. The chain's CDR3 is CASSRGTGVGYTF. Written as DNA, the CDR3 is TGTGCCAGCAGTCGGGGGACAGGGGTCGGCTACACCTTC.

The V call is TRBV27, the J call TRBJ1-2; D gene unclear. Looked up from germline, CDR1 is MNHEY and CDR2 is SMNVEV (reference sequence). This CDR3 has 14 residues. V lost 6 bases and J 4 bases, leaving 15 bases between the germline ends. The DNA for the CDR3 is TGTGCCAGCAGCGAAGACAACTCGCGCTATGGCTACACCTTC. This gives the protein CASSEDNSRYGYTF.

CDR3 protein: CASSLRVAGAGELFF. Written as DNA, the CDR3 is TGCGCCAGCAGCTTGAGGGTAGCGGGGGCCGGGGAGCTGTTTTTT. The gene calls are TRBV5-1 and TRBJ2-2, with 9 bases aligning to TRBD2. CDR3 length equals 15 residues. Germline V lookup: CDR1 SGHRS, CDR2 YFSETQ. With 1 base clipped from V and 6 bases from J, the junction kept 4 bases outside the gene matches. The full variable domain, completed using reference TRBV5-1 and TRBJ2-2, is KAGVTQTPRYLIKTRGQQVTLSCSPISGHRSVSWYQQTPGQGLQFLFEYFSETQRNKGNFPGRFSGRQFSNSRSEMNVSTLELGDSALYLCASSLRVAGAGELFFGEGSRLTVL.

The chain carries TRBV5-1 and TRBJ2-5; 7 bases are a match to TRBD2. The V segment lost 3 bases and the J segment 5 bases; nucleotides outside the gene matches: 4. The germline V gene encodes CDR1 SGHRS and CDR2 YFSETQ. The CDR3 sequence is 13 residues long. The CDR3 loop reads CASSSAGMETQYF. CDR3 bases: TGCGCCAGCAGCTCAGCGGGGATGGAGACCCAGTACTTC.

The chain carries TRBV7-3 and TRBJ2-1; possible D gene TRBD2, 5 bases. Germline-derived CDR1 and CDR2 are SGHTA and FQGTGA. The CDR3 covers 15 residues. The V gene lost 4 bases and the J gene lost 0 bases, with 10 bases spanning the gap. Here the CDR3 reads CASSWVAGSYNEQFF. The CDR3, as DNA: TGTGCCAGCAGCTGGGTTGCGGGCTCCTACAATGAGCAGTTCTTC.